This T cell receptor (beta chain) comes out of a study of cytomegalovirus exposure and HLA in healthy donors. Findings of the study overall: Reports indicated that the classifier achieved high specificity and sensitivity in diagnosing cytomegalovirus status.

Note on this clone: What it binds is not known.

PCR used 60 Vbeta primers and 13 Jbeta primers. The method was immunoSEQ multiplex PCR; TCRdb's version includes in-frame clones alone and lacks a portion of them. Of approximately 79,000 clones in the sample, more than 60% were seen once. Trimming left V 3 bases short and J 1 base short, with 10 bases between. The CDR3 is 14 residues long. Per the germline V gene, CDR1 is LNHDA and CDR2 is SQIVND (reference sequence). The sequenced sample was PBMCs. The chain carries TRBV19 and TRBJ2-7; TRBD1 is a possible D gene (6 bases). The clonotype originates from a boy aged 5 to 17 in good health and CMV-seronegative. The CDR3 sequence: CASSIQGQSYEQYF. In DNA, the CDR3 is TGTGCCAGTAGTATCCAAGGACAGTCCTACGAGCAGTACTTC.